The 18 T cell receptor beta chains below were found in one sample sequenced in a study of control samples from healthy donors and cancer patients. Data came from immunoSEQ multiplex PCR; TCRdb stores just in-frame clones and leaves some out. The table has approximately 70,000 clones, 90% seen once. The sequenced sample was PBMCs. These receptors originate from a woman aged 45-65 years with colorectal cancer.

CDR3 amino acids: CASCQPVRQNSPLHF. In DNA form, the CDR3 reads TGTGCCAGCTGCCAACCTGTAAGACAGAATTCACCCCTCCACTTT. The rearrangement links TRBV6-5 to TRBJ1-6; TRBD1 might be the D (5 bases). Germline CDR1 is MNHEY and CDR2 is SVGAGI. V gave up 8 bases and J gave up 7 bases, with 18 bases separating them. CDR3 length equals 15 residues.

J is TRBJ1-1 and V is TRBV11-2; D unresolved. The V end was cut by 3 bases, the J end by 5 bases, with 7 bases between. Germline CDR1 SGHAT, CDR2 FQNNGV. The CDR3 is made up of 12 amino acids. CDR3 bases: TGTGCCAGCAGCTTCGCAGGTACTGAAGCTTTCTTT. Its translation: CASSFAGTEAFF.

The chain is built from TRBV6-1 and TRBJ2-5; D unclear. From germline, CDR1 is MNHNS and CDR2 SASEGT. The V and J ends lost 2 bases and 1 base respectively, with 20 bases between them. This CDR3 contains 18 residues. CDR3 nucleotides: TGTGCCAGCAGTGAAATTCCGTTTGAGTCAGCGTTCCAAGAGACCCAGTACTTC. Its translation: CASSEIPFESAFQETQYF.

V and J are TRBV4-2 and TRBJ1-2; possible D gene TRBD1, 5 bases. The CDR3 covers 14 residues. Between the trimmed V and J ends, which lost 4 bases and 2 bases, there was a span of 11 bases. The germline V gene has CDR1 LGHNA and CDR2 YNFKEQ. The CDR3 coding sequence is TGTGCCAGCAGCCCGTCAACAGGCAACTATGGCTACACCTTC. Translated: CASSPSTGNYGYTF.

The V and J genes are TRBV19 and TRBJ2-1; the match to TRBD2 covers 10 bases. With 7 bases clipped from V and 0 bases from J, the junction kept 12 bases outside the gene matches. This CDR3 spans 18 amino acids. CDR1 LNHDA and CDR2 SQIVND come from the germline V gene (reference sequence). Written as DNA, the CDR3 is TGTGCCAGTACCTACCTGTTTAGCGGGAGGAGCTCCTACAATGAGCAGTTCTTC. Protein: CASTYLFSGRSSYNEQFF.

The chain combines TRBV2 with TRBJ2-1; D is unresolved. The CDR3 is 13 residues long. CDR1 is SNHLY, CDR2 FYNNEI, per germline. V was trimmed by 7 bases and J by 10 bases, leaving 17 bases between them. The DNA of the CDR3 is TGTGCCAGCAAGGCAGGCCTAGTAGGCGAGCAGTTCTTC. This gives the protein CASKAGLVGEQFF.

This rearrangement joins TRBV7-9 to TRBJ2-7; no firm D call. The CDR3 has 14 amino acids. Trimming shortened V by 1 base and J by 0 bases, and 7 bases separated the two germline ends. Germline V CDR1 and CDR2: SEHNR, FQNEAQ (reference sequence). The CDR3 reads CASSLGGTSYEQYF. CDR3 DNA: TGTGCCAGCAGCTTAGGAGGTACCTCCTACGAGCAGTACTTC.

The chain couples TRBV11-2 to TRBJ2-5; 7 bases align to TRBD1. The CDR3 contains 15 residues. Per germline, CDR1 SGHAT and CDR2 FQNNGV. The junction had 15 bases not matched to a gene; V was cut back by 4 bases and J by 10 bases. The CDR3 sequence is CASSSLQGQISFQYF. The CDR3 DNA reads TGTGCCAGCAGCTCACTCCAGGGACAGATATCGTTCCAGTACTTC.

The V and J genes are TRBV7-2 and TRBJ1-1; D ambiguous. CDR3 length: 12 amino acids. V was trimmed by 2 bases and J by 7 bases, leaving 8 bases between them. Germline CDR1 is SGHTA and CDR2 is FQGNSA. The CDR3 is CASSLSLIEAFF. As DNA, the CDR3 is TGTGCCAGCAGCTTAAGTCTAATTGAAGCTTTCTTT.

The V gene is TRBV28, the J gene TRBJ1-1; D uncertain. Germline V gene data show CDR1 as MDHEN and CDR2 as SYDVKM. The CDR3 is 13 amino acids. Between the trimmed V and J ends, which lost 6 bases and 6 bases, there was a span of 14 bases. Here the CDR3 DNA reads TGTGCCAGCAGCTCCGGCCACAGCGCTGAAGCTTTCTTT. It translates to CASSSGHSAEAFF. The full variable domain, rest sourced from reference TRBV28 and TRBJ1-1, is DVKVTQSSRYLVKRTGEKVFLECVQDMDHENMFWYRQDPGLGLRLIYFSYDVKMKEKGDIPEGYSVSREKKERFSLILESASTNQTSMYLCASSSGHSAEAFFGQGTRLTVV.

V gene TRBV7-8 combines with J gene TRBJ2-3; 11 positions agree with TRBD1. The CDR3 has 16 amino acids. The junction had 4 bases not matched to a gene; V was cut back by 5 bases and J by 0 bases. Per germline, CDR1 SGHVS and CDR2 FQNEAQ. The CDR3 nucleotides are TGTGCCAGCAGCGCCAGGGACAGGGGGAGCACAGATACGCAGTATTTT. This encodes CASSARDRGSTDTQYF.

The rearrangement joins TRBV27 to TRBJ2-1, with 7 bases that match TRBD1. This CDR3 contains 14 residues. From germline, CDR1 is MNHEY and CDR2 SMNVEV (reference sequence). The junction had 11 bases not matched to a gene; V was cut back by 8 bases and J by 7 bases. The CDR3 bases are TGTGCCAGCGGAAGGACAGGCCAGTATAATGAGCAGTTCTTC. Translating it yields CASGRTGQYNEQFF.

The V call is TRBV6-6, the J call TRBJ1-2; D may be TRBD1 (6 bases). Germline CDR1 reads MNHNY; CDR2 reads SVGAGI (reference sequence). This CDR3 is 15 amino acids long. Trimming removed 2 bases at V and 7 bases at J, with 17 bases between. DNA of the CDR3: TGTGCCAGCAGTTACCCTGCCTCCAGGGGCCTTGGCTACACCTTC. It yields the protein CASSYPASRGLGYTF.

This clone was recorded only once. The CDR3 sequence is CARPPGTDHGYTF. The DNA for the CDR3 is TGTGCCAGACCTCCCGGGACAGATCATGGCTACACCTTC. This chain connects TRBV21-1 to TRBJ1-2; TRBD1, the D gene given by the table, was not confirmed from the DNA. TRBV21-1 is shown as a pseudogene. The CDR3 runs to 13 residues.

The chain employs TRBV6-6 and TRBJ2-4; D call uncertain. Germline lookup yields CDR1 MNHNY and CDR2 SVGAGI (reference sequence). The length of the CDR3 is 13 residues. Trimming removed 0 bases from V and 11 bases from J, with 11 bases in between. CDR3 sequence: CASSYSFATVQYF. In nucleotides, the CDR3 is TGTGCCAGCAGTTACTCGTTTGCCACGGTTCAGTACTTC.

In DNA, the CDR3 is TGTGCCTGGAGCCACAGGGGTGGACAAGAGACCCAGTACTTC. Amino acid sequence: CAWSHRGGQETQYF. The chain carries TRBV30 and TRBJ2-5, with 7 nucleotides matching TRBD1. The germline V gene encodes CDR1 GTSNPN and CDR2 SVGIG (reference sequence). The CDR3 loop spans 14 amino acids. V shed 3 bases and J 2 bases; nucleotides not matched to a gene: 6.

This clone was seen a handful of times. The CDR3 nucleotides read TGCGCCAGCAGCTTGGCGACCGGCCGGGGCTATGGCTACACCTTC. It encodes CASSLATGRGYGYTF. The genes are TRBV5-1 and TRBJ1-2, with D hard to call. The V end lost 0 bases, the J end lost 4 bases, and 13 bases lay between the germline ends. CDR1 is SGHRS, CDR2 YFSETQ, per germline. The CDR3 runs to 15 residues.

This rearrangement joins TRBV20-1 to TRBJ2-7, with D possibly being TRBD1 or TRBD2 (5 bases each). Germline CDR1 reads DFQATT; CDR2 reads SNEGSKA (reference sequence). There are 11 residues in the CDR3. V was shortened by 0 bases and J by 9 bases, with 9 bases between the two germline ends. The CDR3: CSARERDGQYF. Written as DNA, the CDR3 is TGCAGTGCTAGAGAACGGGACGGGCAGTACTTC.